The clone carrying this T cell receptor beta chain appeared many times. The antigen is unknown. CDR1 is LNHNV, CDR2 YYDKDF, per germline (reference sequence). CDR3 length equals 17 residues. V dropped 0 bases and J dropped 1; count of bases not matched to a gene: 2. This entry is derived from a study of early T cells in non-severe SARS-CoV-2 infection. Study context: Chains were unpaired, as sequencing was done on bulk RNA from unsorted whole blood.

Study-wide points: Matching against VDJdb likely underestimated virus-specific expansions, favoring anti-spike CD8.

Unique molecular identifiers were affixed to single, distinct cDNA molecules. In TCRdb, the 5' RACE reads were re-called with MiXCR into one record per CDR3 protein. The data show fewer than 85,000 distinct CDR3 sequences, more than 9% seen once. The rearrangement uses TRBV15 and TRBJ2-3; 12 bases map to TRBD2. What was sequenced was whole blood. This sequence originates from an adult who was a healthcare worker with PCR-confirmed SARS-CoV-2 infection or an uninfected control (not recorded which). CDR3 residues: CATSRESSGRGTDTQYF. CDR3 nucleotides: TGTGCCACCAGCAGAGAATCTAGCGGGAGGGGCACAGATACGCAGTATTTT.